The clone carrying this T cell receptor (beta chain) was recorded only once. These data come from a study of blood T cell repertoires in COVID-19. Assay: immunoSEQ multiplex PCR; the TCRdb copy retains only in-frame clones and omits some. The sample has more than 100,000 clones, 80% seen once. The receptor was isolated from a man in his fifties or sixties with active or convalescent COVID-19. Sample: peripheral blood.

For the CDR3, the DNA is TGCAGCGTTGAAGGCGGCGCCTACGAGCAGTACTTC. This gives the protein CSVEGGAYEQYF. The chain links TRBV29-1 to TRBJ2-7; D is uncertain. The V end was cut by 1 base, the J end by 2 bases, with 6 bases between. Germline CDR1 reads SQVTM; CDR2 reads ANQGSEA. The CDR3 has 12 residues.